The source of this TCR beta chain is a study of OX40 agonist ivuxolimab in advanced cancers. Study-wide results and caveats: Clonal expansion from baseline to week 6 occurred in both CD4+ and CD8+ T cells. Expanded clones tended on average to be more numerous among CD8+ T cells than CD4+.

After removal of 8 bases from V and 2 bases from J, the junction contained 8 bases not matched to a gene. CDR1 and CDR2 (germline): MDHEN, SYDVKM. The CDR3 totals 15 residues. The protocol was immunoSEQ multiplex PCR, while the TCRdb copy is restricted to in-frame clones and leaves out a portion. The data hold roughly 56,000 clones, with roughly three quarters observed a single time. Concerning this clone: The antigen remains unidentified.

The chain couples TRBV28 to TRBJ1-4; 7 bases match TRBD1. The input for sequencing was CD4+ or CD8+ T cells sorted from blood, taken in a trial of the OX40 agonist ivuxolimab. This TCR was recovered from an adult with an advanced solid tumor such as melanoma, head and neck, liver or kidney cancer. CDR3 protein: CASEGTVGTNEKLFF. DNA for the CDR3: TGTGCCAGCGAAGGGACAGTTGGTACTAATGAAAAACTGTTTTTT.